This T cell receptor beta chain was sequenced during a study of a mutant IDH1 vaccine in newly diagnosed glioma. The CDR3 consists of 16 residues. With 1 base removed from V and 3 bases from J, the gap between germline ends came to 16 bases. Looked up from germline, CDR1 is LNHDA and CDR2 is SQIVND (reference sequence). A remark on this clone: Its cognate antigen is unknown.

Time point noted: week 35, safety follow-up. Doses of 300 ug of mutant IDH1 20-mer peptide were given with topical imiquimod. Here immunoSEQ multiplex PCR was the method, and the copy in TCRdb shows in-frame clones only, minus some. The sample gives nearly 55,000 clones, around 84% of which show up once; approximately 4% is in the top ten. The rearrangement links TRBV19 to TRBJ2-7; D remains ambiguous. This material consisted of PBMCs, taken from a glioma patient whose treatment included an IDH1 peptide vaccine. The sequence was collected from a woman under 30 with glioma. This CDR3 is CASSIVGRPRSYEQYF. The CDR3 bases are TGTGCCAGTAGTATAGTGGGCAGGCCTAGAAGCTACGAGCAGTACTTC.